One T cell receptor beta chain is described in this entry. As handled by the study authors: Nucleated cell number was recorded as an estimate derived from reference gene primer amplification. Data came from immunoSEQ multiplex PCR; TCRdb stores just in-frame clones and leaves some out. The V and J calls and clone size were taken over from that table, and D and trimming were inferred from the DNA. The sample has some 41,000 clones, about nine tenths seen once. These data are taken from a study of blood T cell repertoires in COVID-19. About the study: The study drew acute and convalescent COVID-19 samples from the United States, Italy and Spain. Sample material is recorded as cDNA or gDNA derived from T cells, B-cell-depleted T cells, or PBMCs.

Per the germline V gene, CDR1 is SEHNR and CDR2 is FQNEAQ (reference sequence). With V trimmed by 5 bases and J by 4 bases, 6 bases remained unmatched. This CDR3 has 15 amino acids. J is TRBJ1-4 and V is TRBV7-9; the match to TRBD1 covers 8 bases. This sequence was found in a man in his 70s with active COVID-19. Sequenced input: peripheral blood. The CDR3: CASSPQTGVNEKLFF. DNA of the CDR3: TGTGCCAGCAGCCCTCAGACAGGGGTTAATGAAAAACTGTTTTTT.